This T cell receptor (beta chain) was obtained from a study of T cell repertoires in cytomegalovirus infection. Study-level information: Use of recently identified HLA-C-restricted and well-studied HLA-B-restricted CMV epitopes was part of the study. Through public TCR beta signatures, both CMV infection and matching HLA type were indicated. General study findings and limits: Of the TCR beta families, the public ones yielded a cumulative frequency that identified carriers of CMV plus the relevant HLA. The ex vivo response was dominated by HLA-C-restricted CMV-specific TCR beta clonotypes.

In TCRdb, the reads were re-called with MiXCR into one record per CDR3 protein. This table has roughly 990,000 distinct CDR3 sequences, approximately 30% appearing once. The sample holds a few counts of this clonotype. Its antigen remains unidentified. The receptor was isolated from a human donor in good health (CMV status not recorded). Some clones in this sample may be carry-over from other donors' samples. This specimen consisted of cultured CD8+ T cells from PBMCs, obtained from culture after CMV antigen stimulation.

Here the CDR3 DNA reads TGCAGCGTCCCCAATGGGGAAGAGACCCAGTACTTC. Protein sequence: CSVPNGEETQYF. The V call is TRBV29-1, the J call TRBJ2-5; D is undetermined. The CDR3 length is 12 residues. V dropped 6 bases and J dropped 3 bases, with 11 bases sitting between them. Per the germline V gene, CDR1 is SQVTM and CDR2 is ANQGSEA. The complete variable domain, with remaining parts taken from reference TRBV29-1 and TRBJ2-5, reads SAVISQKPSRDICQRGTSLTIQCQVDSQVTMMFWYRQQPGQSLTLIATANQGSEATYESGFVIDKFPISRPNLTFSTLTVSNMSPEDSSIYLCSVPNGEETQYFGPGTRLLVL.